A single sample gave rise to the 24 T cell receptor beta chains below, sequenced in a study of shared clonotypes between healthy human individuals. Repertoires were generated with immunoSEQ multiplex PCR, while TCRdb's copy carries only in-frame clones and drops some. The repertoire holds around 550,000 clones, with 90% to 96% as singletons. Sequencing input: naive CD4+ T cells sorted from blood. Documented subset: CD45RA+ positively selected. The receptor set was obtained from a woman in her 30s in good health.

J is TRBJ1-4 and V is TRBV28; D ambiguous. The germline V gene has CDR1 MDHEN and CDR2 SYDVKM. The ends were cut back, 5 bases at V and 0 bases at J, with 16 bases in the middle. The CDR3 is 17 amino acids. In DNA, the CDR3 is TGTGCCAGCAGTCCGCCCGGGGATCCCGCAACTAATGAAAAACTGTTTTTT. Its protein product is CASSPPGDPATNEKLFF. Full variable domain (rest looked up from reference TRBV28 and TRBJ1-4): DVKVTQSSRYLVKRTGEKVFLECVQDMDHENMFWYRQDPGLGLRLIYFSYDVKMKEKGDIPEGYSVSREKKERFSLILESASTNQTSMYLCASSPPGDPATNEKLFFGSGTQLSVL.

The chain employs TRBV14 and TRBJ1-1; D might be TRBD1 (5 bases). CDR1 is SGHDN, CDR2 FVKESK, per germline. The length of the CDR3 is 14 residues. V was clipped by 1 base and J by 10 bases, with 16 bases between them. CDR3 sequence (DNA): TGTGCCAGCAGCCAAGCCCGGGGCCCCGGGGGAGCTTTCTTT. Translating it yields CASSQARGPGGAFF.

The rearrangement joins TRBV6-5 to TRBJ1-1; D is unclear. Germline assignment: CDR1 MNHEY and CDR2 SVGAGI. With 4 bases removed from V and 8 bases from J, the gap between germline ends came to 8 bases. The CDR3 totals 11 residues. DNA of the CDR3: TGTGCCAGCAGTTCCCCGAGAGAAGCTTTCTTT. Its protein is CASSSPREAFF.

The chain is built from TRBV28 and TRBJ1-1; D is unclear. This CDR3 region has 11 residues. Germline lookup yields CDR1 MDHEN and CDR2 SYDVKM. DNA for the CDR3: TGTGCTACGGTCAGTGGCACTGAAGCTTTCTTT. It encodes CATVSGTEAFF.

This chain links TRBV7-9 with TRBJ1-1; the D gene is possibly TRBD1 (6 bases). CDR3 size: 15 residues. Germline V gene lookup returns CDR1 SEHNR and CDR2 FQNEAQ (reference sequence). The germline V and J ends were trimmed by 0 bases and 0 bases, with 8 bases remaining between them. CDR3: CASSLAAGVNTEAFF. CDR3 sequence (DNA): TGTGCCAGCAGCTTAGCCGCAGGGGTGAACACTGAAGCTTTCTTT.

Here the CDR3 reads CASTRTGGRMDGTDTQYF. The CDR3 DNA reads TGCGCCAGCACACGTACTGGCGGGAGGATGGATGGCACAGATACGCAGTATTTT. J is TRBJ2-3 and V is TRBV10-2; 8 bases fit TRBD2. With 7 bases clipped from V and 1 base from J, the junction kept 16 bases outside the gene matches. The CDR3 contains 18 residues. Germline V gene data show CDR1 as WSHSY and CDR2 as SAAADI.

Regarding this clone: The same CDR3 is also encoded by other DNA sequences in this sample. The chain has TRBV28 and TRBJ1-1, with 8 bases that match TRBD1. V shed 4 bases, J shed 1 base, and the junction held 2 bases outside the gene matches. The CDR3 consists of 14 residues. From germline, CDR1 is MDHEN and CDR2 SYDVKM. Here the CDR3 reads CASSSGQGNTEAFF. CDR3 nucleotides: TGTGCCAGCAGTTCTGGACAGGGGAACACTGAAGCTTTCTTT.

The chain carries TRBV7-2 and TRBJ1-5; D may be TRBD1 (5 bases). Germline V gives CDR1 SGHTA, CDR2 FQGNSA. This CDR3 is built from 14 residues. Trimming shortened V by 6 bases and J by 2 bases, and 11 bases separated the two germline ends. The chain's CDR3 is CASSFDRRNQPQHF. Written as DNA, the CDR3 is TGTGCCAGCAGTTTCGACAGACGCAATCAGCCCCAGCATTTT. Using reference TRBV7-2 and TRBJ1-5 for the parts outside the CDR3, the full variable domain is GAGVSQSPSNKVTEKGKDVELRCDPISGHTALYWYRQSLGQGLEFLIYFQGNSAPDKSGLPSDRFSAERTGGSVSTLTIQRTQQEDSAVYLCASSFDRRNQPQHFGDGTRLSIL.

CDR3 DNA: TGCGCCAGCAGCACCGCCGGGACCACCTACGAGCAGTACTTC. Its translation is CASSTAGTTYEQYF. This chain joins TRBV5-1 and TRBJ2-7, with D perhaps TRBD1 or TRBD2 (5 bases each). Trimming shortened V by 4 bases and J by 2 bases, and 13 bases separated the two germline ends. The CDR3 has 14 amino acids. Germline assignment: CDR1 SGHRS and CDR2 YFSETQ. The entire variable domain, with the rest obtained from reference TRBV5-1 and TRBJ2-7, is as follows: KAGVTQTPRYLIKTRGQQVTLSCSPISGHRSVSWYQQTPGQGLQFLFEYFSETQRNKGNFPGRFSGRQFSNSRSEMNVSTLELGDSALYLCASSTAGTTYEQYFGPGTRLTVT.

The chain couples TRBV6-5 to TRBJ2-7; 10 bases line up with TRBD1. V was clipped by 6 bases and J by 4 bases; unmatched bases: 9. CDR1 MNHEY and CDR2 SVGAGI come from the germline V gene. The CDR3 length is 15 residues. The CDR3 DNA reads TGTGCCAGCAGCTACCGGGACAGGGGTCTTTACGAGCAGTACTTC. It codes for CASSYRDRGLYEQYF.

In this sample, this clone turned up a few times. The chain employs TRBV4-2 and TRBJ2-7; maybe TRBD1 (5 bases). This CDR3 has 16 amino acids. The germline CDR1 and CDR2 sequences are LGHNA and YNFKEQ. V dropped 0 bases and J dropped 2 bases, with 14 bases sitting between them. DNA for the CDR3: TGTGCCAGCAGCCAAGATTATCAGGGAAGAACCTACGAGCAGTACTTC. Amino acid sequence: CASSQDYQGRTYEQYF.

The genes are TRBV27 and TRBJ1-1; D remains ambiguous. The CDR3 sequence is 15 residues long. Germline CDR1 reads MNHEY; CDR2 reads SMNVEV (reference sequence). Trimming removed 4 bases at V and 0 bases at J, with 12 bases between. The CDR3 coding sequence is TGTGCCAGCAGTTCCGACATCGAGGTGAACACTGAAGCTTTCTTT. Translation: CASSSDIEVNTEAFF.

The J gene is TRBJ2-7, the V gene TRBV10-2; 7 bases are a match to TRBD1. Germline lookup yields CDR1 WSHSY and CDR2 SAAADI. Trimming removed 6 bases from V and 0 bases from J; junction bases left unmatched: 5. CDR3 length equals 14 residues. The CDR3: CASRKRDSSYEQYF. The CDR3 DNA sequence: TGCGCCAGCAGGAAACGGGACAGCTCCTACGAGCAGTACTTC.

In this sample, this clone turned up once. The chain has TRBV9 and TRBJ2-7; D is undetermined. The CDR3 is 13 residues long. Trimming stripped 4 bases from V and 5 bases from J, with 13 bases between. Germline CDR1 reads SGDLS; CDR2 reads YYNGEE. In DNA form, the CDR3 reads TGTGCCAGCAGCATAGACCTAGTGGACGAGCAGTACTTC. Protein product: CASSIDLVDEQYF.

This chain connects TRBV5-6 to TRBJ1-5, with D unclear. Trimming removed 1 base from V and 6 bases from J, with 17 bases in between. There are 16 residues in the CDR3. Germline V gives CDR1 SGHDT, CDR2 YYEEEE. CDR3 sequence reads: CASSLPLGYRSQPQHF. The DNA of the CDR3 is TGTGCCAGCAGCTTGCCACTGGGATATAGGTCTCAGCCCCAGCATTTT.

The CDR3 region is CASSLMTLPGANVLTF. In DNA, the CDR3 is TGTGCCAGCAGCTTGATGACCTTGCCTGGGGCCAACGTCCTGACTTTC. The chain is built from TRBV5-6 and TRBJ2-6; no clear D. Germline CDR1 is SGHDT and CDR2 is YYEEEE. The CDR3 consists of 16 residues. Trimming pared 1 base from V and 2 bases from J, leaving 10 bases between.

V is TRBV28 and J is TRBJ2-3, with 10 bases fitting TRBD2. The ends lost 4 bases at V and 0 bases at J; junction bases unmatched: 1. The CDR3 extends over 15 amino acids. Germline values: CDR1 MDHEN, CDR2 SYDVKM. This CDR3 is CASSSSGGSTDTQYF. The CDR3 nucleotides are TGTGCCAGCAGTTCTAGCGGGGGAAGCACAGATACGCAGTATTTT.

With respect to this clone: The same CDR3 arises from other DNA sequences in this sample as well. This chain joins TRBV30 and TRBJ1-5; D unresolved. The CDR3 is 12 residues long. Germline loops: CDR1 GTSNPN, CDR2 SVGIG (reference sequence). V lost 2 bases, J lost 5 bases, and 7 bases lay in between. The CDR3, as DNA: TGTGCCTGGAGTCTCCCAGATCAGCCCCAGCATTTT. It encodes CAWSLPDQPQHF.

The gene calls are TRBV5-1 and TRBJ2-7; 8 positions agree with TRBD2. The CDR3 consists of 16 residues. Trimming took 3 bases from V and 3 from J; bases not matched to a gene: 11. Germline values: CDR1 SGHRS, CDR2 YFSETQ. For the CDR3, the DNA is TGCGCCAGCAGCTCCTCCCTTGGAAGCGGGGGCTACGAGCAGTACTTC. Its protein is CASSSSLGSGGYEQYF.

This sequence joins TRBV4-1 and TRBJ1-1, with 7 bases fitting TRBD1. V trimming: 3 bases; J trimming: 11 bases; junction bases outside the gene matches: 15. Germline V gives CDR1 MGHRA, CDR2 YSYEKL. This CDR3 comprises 15 residues. CDR3 nucleotide sequence: TGCGCCAGCAGCCATTTGGGACAGACAAGGGAGGATGCTTTCTTT. This encodes CASSHLGQTREDAFF.

J is TRBJ1-5 and V is TRBV28; 8 nucleotides align to TRBD1. CDR3 length: 15 amino acids. The V gene's germline CDR1 is MDHEN and CDR2 SYDVKM. Trimming removed 5 bases from V and 2 bases from J; junction bases left unmatched: 5. The CDR3 protein is CASSNGQGRNQPQHF. The CDR3 DNA follows: TGTGCCAGCAGTAACGGACAGGGTCGCAATCAGCCCCAGCATTTT.

V and J are TRBV5-1 and TRBJ2-7; 9 bases agree with TRBD1. Germline CDR1 and CDR2: SGHRS and YFSETQ. This CDR3 has 16 amino acids. The junction had 7 bases not matched to a gene; V was cut back by 3 bases and J by 0 bases. CDR3 nucleotides: TGCGCCAGCAGCTGGGGACAGGGTAGAAGCTCCTACGAGCAGTACTTC. This sequence encodes CASSWGQGRSSYEQYF.

In its sample, this clone was seen a few times. The gene calls are TRBV6-5 and TRBJ2-3, with TRBD1 matching 9 bases. The ends lost 7 bases at V and 2 bases at J; junction bases unmatched: 7. The CDR3 consists of 15 residues. From germline, CDR1 is MNHEY and CDR2 SVGAGI. The CDR3 DNA reads TGTGCCAGCACCCCGGGACAGGGAGTCACAGATACGCAGTATTTT. This gives the protein CASTPGQGVTDTQYF.

This chain links TRBV2 with TRBJ2-3; 10 nucleotides agree with TRBD2. Germline CDR1 reads SNHLY; CDR2 reads FYNNEI. V shed 5 bases, J shed 2 bases, and the junction held 4 bases outside the gene matches. CDR3 length: 15 residues. The CDR3 spells CASSLGLADTDTQYF. The DNA of the CDR3 is TGTGCCAGCAGTCTCGGACTAGCGGACACAGATACGCAGTATTTT.